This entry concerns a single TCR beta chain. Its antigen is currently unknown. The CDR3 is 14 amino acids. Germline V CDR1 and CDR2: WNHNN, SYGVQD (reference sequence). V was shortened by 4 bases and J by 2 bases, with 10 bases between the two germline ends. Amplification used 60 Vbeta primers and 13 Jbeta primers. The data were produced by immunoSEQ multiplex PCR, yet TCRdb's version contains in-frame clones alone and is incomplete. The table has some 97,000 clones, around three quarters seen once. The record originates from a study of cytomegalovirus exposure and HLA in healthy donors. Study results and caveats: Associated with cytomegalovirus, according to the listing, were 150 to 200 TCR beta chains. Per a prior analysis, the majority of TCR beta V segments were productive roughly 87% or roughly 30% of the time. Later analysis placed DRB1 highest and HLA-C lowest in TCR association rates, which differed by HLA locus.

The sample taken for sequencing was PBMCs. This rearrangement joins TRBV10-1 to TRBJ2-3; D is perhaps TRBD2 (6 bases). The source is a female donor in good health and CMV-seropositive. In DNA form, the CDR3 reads TGCGCCAGCAGTGGACTAGGGACCACAGATACGCAGTATTTT. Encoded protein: CASSGLGTTDTQYF.